This is a list of T cell receptor beta chains from one sample in a study of T cells in Graves' hyperthyroidism and ophthalmopathy. In TCRdb, the multiplex PCR reads were re-called with MiXCR into one record per CDR3 protein. Among just under 750,000 distinct CDR3 sequences, roughly a third were seen once, and the ten largest hold more than 25%. Sample: blood. Source of these receptors: a woman aged 40 to 55 with Graves' hyperthyroidism. CDR3s leave out the opening cysteine and the closing phenylalanine or tryptophan. The D gene is left open where the match is weak.

TRBV10-2,TRBD1,ASSGGQSLNTGELF
TRBV7-8,NA,ASSIGVYSNQPQH
TRBV19,NA,ASLGAGNTEAF
TRBV20-1,NA,STSGFGANVLT
TRBV6-5,NA,ASSYSPDKPSGNTIY
TRBV12-5,TRBD2,ASGLGMTSGVIQETQY
TRBV10-3,NA,AIRGTISYEQY
TRBV7-2,NA,ASSFLGAPTMFNYGYT
TRBV7-2,TRBD1,ASSYGQGPYEQY
TRBV7-9,NA,ASSSPRVAETQY
TRBV12-5,NA,ASGLAEGSYGYT
TRBV20-1,NA,SAYDRSSGNTIY
TRBV9,NA,ASRGRDRYTGELF